The 7 T cell receptor beta chains below all came from one sample that was sequenced in a study of T cell responses to AZD1222 COVID-19 vaccine. The assay was immunoSEQ multiplex PCR, and TCRdb's table has in-frame clones only and misses some. The sample lists roughly 160,000 clones; 90% to 95% were seen once. The sequences come from peripheral blood, collected on day 0 of AZD1222 vaccination. The receptors stem from an adult in good health.

This clone came up once. The chain links TRBV6-1 to TRBJ2-7; 13 nucleotides match TRBD2. There are 13 residues in the CDR3. The J segment lost 12 bases and the V segment lost 5 bases, leaving 7 bases of the junction unmatched. Germline values: CDR1 MNHNS, CDR2 SASEGT. In nucleotides, the CDR3 is TGTGCCAGCAGTTCCGGACTAGCGGGAGATCTGTACTTC. This codes for CASSSGLAGDLYF.

V usage is TRBV3-1 (or the pseudogene TRBV3-2) and J usage is TRBJ1-6; the D is unclear. Germline values: CDR1 LGHDT, CDR2 YNNKEL (reference sequence). The V end was cut by 5 bases, the J end by 5 bases, with 10 bases between. The CDR3 runs 14 residues. CDR3 DNA: TGTGCCAGCAGCAAACGGACCGATAATTCACCCCTCCACTTT. Translated: CASSKRTDNSPLHF.

This clone is a singleton in its sample. J is TRBJ1-5 and V is TRBV15; tentatively, D is TRBD1 (6 bases). V was shortened by 3 bases and J by 5 bases, with 17 bases between the two germline ends. This CDR3 contains 16 residues. Germline CDR1 LNHNV, CDR2 YYDKDF (reference sequence). The CDR3 reads CATSREGQTRDQPQHF. In DNA form, the CDR3 reads TGTGCCACCAGCAGGGAAGGACAGACGAGAGATCAGCCCCAGCATTTT.

The V gene is TRBV9, the J gene TRBJ1-2, with TRBD1 as a possible D gene (5 bases). V was pared by 3 bases and J by 7 bases, with 19 bases between. From germline, CDR1 is SGDLS and CDR2 YYNGEE. The CDR3 extends over 15 amino acids. The CDR3 spells CASSGAGERTSGYTF. CDR3 in DNA: TGTGCCAGCAGCGGGGCGGGGGAAAGGACAAGTGGCTACACCTTC.

CDR3 nucleotides: TGTGCCAGCAGTTACTCGACCGGGGATAGTAATTCACCCCTCCACTTT. It is translated as CASSYSTGDSNSPLHF. The chain employs TRBV6-5 and TRBJ1-6, with D uncertain. V lost 0 bases and J lost 6, with 12 bases in between. The V gene's germline CDR1 is MNHEY and CDR2 SVGAGI. The CDR3 has 16 amino acids.

This rearrangement joins TRBV5-4 to TRBJ2-5, with TRBD2 matching 9 bases. V lost 4 bases and J lost 3; bases outside the gene matches: 7. This CDR3 is 15 amino acids long. Germline loops: CDR1 SGHNT, CDR2 YYREEE (reference sequence). The CDR3 DNA is TGTGCCAGCAGCCCAGCTAGCGGGGAAAAAGAGACCCAGTACTTC. Translation gives CASSPASGEKETQYF. The full variable domain, in which reference TRBV5-4 and TRBJ2-5 provide the parts outside the CDR3, is ETGVTQSPTHLIKTRGQQVTLRCSSQSGHNTVSWYQQALGQGPQFIFQYYREEENGRGNFPPRFSGLQFPNYSSELNVNALELDDSALYLCASSPASGEKETQYFGPGTRLLVL.

A few counts support this clone. The chain carries TRBV29-1 and TRBJ2-6, with D possibly TRBD1 on 5 matching bases. The CDR3 runs 18 residues. Germline values: CDR1 SQVTM, CDR2 ANQGSEA. V gave up 0 bases and J gave up 0 bases, with 15 bases separating them. DNA for the CDR3: TGCAGCGTTGAAGATCGGTCACAGGCGTACTCTGGGGCCAACGTCCTGACTTTC. This encodes CSVEDRSQAYSGANVLTF.